These 31 T cell receptor beta chains were sequenced from one sample in a study of early stage breast cancer tumors. Only in-frame clones appear in the TCRdb table, and some are missing; sequencing was by immunoSEQ multiplex PCR. The table lists 35,000 to 45,000 clones, 65% to 75% of them singletons, with roughly 7% in the top ten. The sample consisted of blood. These receptors were obtained from a person aged 60 to 70 with breast cancer.

This chain links TRBV6-6 with TRBJ1-6; no clear D gene. CDR1 and CDR2 (germline): MNHNY, SVGAGI (reference sequence). This CDR3 spans 13 amino acids. V dropped 7 bases and J dropped 13 bases, with 17 bases sitting between them. This chain's CDR3 is CASTLGGGDPLHF. CDR3 DNA sequence: TGTGCCAGCACCCTAGGAGGCGGGGATCCCCTCCACTTT.

V and J are TRBV7-9 and TRBJ2-7; TRBD1 agrees at 11 bases. CDR1 is SEHNR and CDR2 is FQNEAQ in the germline V gene (reference sequence). CDR3 size: 15 residues. V trimming: 4 bases; J trimming: 2 bases; junction bases outside the gene matches: 4. DNA for the CDR3: TGTGCCAGCAGCTCCTGGGACAGGGGGACCTACGAGCAGTACTTC. Translated, it gives CASSSWDRGTYEQYF.

CDR3 in amino acids: CASSESLGVYGYTF. Here the CDR3 DNA reads TGTGCCAGCAGTGAATCTCTCGGGGTCTATGGCTACACCTTC. J is TRBJ1-2 and V is TRBV6-1, with D uncertain. The V end was cut by 2 bases, the J end by 4 bases, with 11 bases between. The CDR3 runs to 14 residues. The germline gives CDR1 MNHNS, CDR2 SASEGT.

The rearrangement joins TRBV7-9 to TRBJ1-6, with D possibly being TRBD1 (6 bases). Germline CDR1 reads SEHNR; CDR2 reads FQNEAQ (reference sequence). The CDR3 runs to 14 residues. Trimming shortened V by 2 bases and J by 4 bases, and 6 bases separated the two germline ends. Here the CDR3 reads CASSLTGYNSPLHF. The DNA of the CDR3 is TGTGCCAGCAGCTTAACAGGGTATAATTCACCCCTCCACTTT. The entire variable domain, with the rest obtained from reference TRBV7-9 and TRBJ1-6, is as follows: DTGVSQNPRHKITKRGQNVTFRCDPISEHNRLYWYRQTLGQGPEFLTYFQNEAQLEKSRLLSDRFSAERPKGSFSTLEIQRTEQGDSAMYLCASSLTGYNSPLHFGNGTRLTVT.

V and J are TRBV28 and TRBJ1-2; a possible D gene is TRBD1 (6 bases). The germline V and J ends were trimmed by 6 bases and 4 bases, with 18 bases remaining between them. Germline CDR1 reads MDHEN; CDR2 reads SYDVKM. This CDR3 spans 15 amino acids. The CDR3: CASRRVRGRSYGYTF. The CDR3 nucleotides read TGTGCCAGCAGGCGGGTGCGGGGGCGAAGCTATGGCTACACCTTC.

This clone was seen only once. This chain joins TRBV4-1 and TRBJ2-1; weak D call: TRBD2 (6 bases). CDR3 length: 18 amino acids. Looked up from germline, CDR1 is MGHRA and CDR2 is YSYEKL. V shed 1 base and J shed 8 bases, with 24 bases lying between them. In DNA, the CDR3 is TGCGCCAGCAGCCAAGGGGCGACTTATCTTACTAGGGAGGATGAGCAGTTCTTC. Translation: CASSQGATYLTREDEQFF.

The chain links TRBV5-1 to TRBJ1-4; tentative D call: TRBD1 (5 bases). Germline V gives CDR1 SGHRS, CDR2 YFSETQ. CDR3 length: 18 amino acids. V was cut by 4 bases and J by 1 base, with 20 bases left in between. The CDR3 reads CASSLEPGTHRTNEKLFF. The DNA of the CDR3 is TGCGCCAGCAGCCTGGAACCGGGGACGCACAGAACTAATGAAAAACTGTTTTTT.

This clone appeared a few times. The rearrangement links TRBV25-1 to TRBJ2-7; D may be TRBD1 (6 bases). CDR1 and CDR2 (germline): MGHDK, SYGVNS. CDR3 length equals 14 residues. The germline V and J ends were trimmed by 4 bases and 4 bases, with 14 bases remaining between them. The CDR3 DNA reads as TGTGCCAGCAGTGTCCCCGGGACAAAGTACGAGCAGTACTTC. It specifies CASSVPGTKYEQYF.

The chain combines TRBV6-1 with TRBJ1-2; D gene ambiguous. Per germline, CDR1 MNHNS and CDR2 SASEGT. There are 13 residues in the CDR3. V shed 1 base and J shed 8 bases, with 11 bases lying between them. CDR3 protein: CASSEEGSLGYTF. The CDR3 nucleotides read TGTGCCAGCAGTGAAGAAGGTTCGCTCGGCTACACCTTC.

The rearrangement uses TRBV5-6 and TRBJ2-5, with a weak D call TRBD1 (6 bases). The CDR3 has 11 residues. Trimming pared 6 bases from V and 5 bases from J, leaving 8 bases between. The germline V gene has CDR1 SGHDT and CDR2 YYEEEE. The CDR3 coding sequence is TGTGCCAGCATGAGGGGGGAGACCCAGTACTTC. It yields the protein CASMRGETQYF.

V gene TRBV4-2 combines with J gene TRBJ1-2, with a weak D call TRBD1 (6 bases). The CDR3 has 15 residues. V was shortened by 3 bases and J by 6 bases, with 17 bases between the two germline ends. CDR1 and CDR2 from the germline V gene are LGHNA and YNFKEQ. The CDR3 region has the DNA TGTGCCAGCAGCCATGTCTTACGTAGGGGGAATGGCTACACCTTC. Protein sequence: CASSHVLRRGNGYTF.

J is TRBJ1-5 and V is TRBV6-1; D unresolved. CDR1 and CDR2 from the germline V gene are MNHNS and SASEGT. The CDR3 sequence is 11 residues long. Deletions cut 6 bases from V and 5 bases from J, with 5 bases between. CDR3 bases: TGTGCCAGCAGGGGTGATCAGCCCCAGCATTTT. Amino acid sequence: CASRGDQPQHF.

This chain uses TRBV7-2 with TRBJ2-2; the D is unclear. CDR1 and CDR2 (germline): SGHTA, FQGNSA. This CDR3 region has 15 residues. The ends were cut back, 2 bases at V and 2 bases at J, with 9 bases in the middle. This CDR3 reads CASSLSLTNTGELFF. The CDR3 DNA is TGTGCCAGCAGCTTAAGTCTGACTAACACCGGGGAGCTGTTTTTT. The variable domain in full, completed from reference TRBV7-2 and TRBJ2-2, reads GAGVSQSPSNKVTEKGKDVELRCDPISGHTALYWYRQSLGQGLEFLIYFQGNSAPDKSGLPSDRFSAERTGGSVSTLTIQRTQQEDSAVYLCASSLSLTNTGELFFGEGSRLTVL.

This clone has just a few counts. The rearrangement links TRBV6-5 to TRBJ1-5; D call uncertain. This CDR3 is built from 13 residues. The germline V and J ends were trimmed by 0 bases and 5 bases, with 5 bases remaining between them. Germline CDR1 MNHEY, CDR2 SVGAGI. Written as DNA, the CDR3 is TGTGCCAGCAGTTACTCGGGTGATCAGCCCCAGCATTTT. This encodes CASSYSGDQPQHF.

This clone was detected only once. This chain connects TRBV5-4 to TRBJ1-2; D is ambiguous. CDR3 length: 14 residues. V dropped 6 bases and J dropped 4 bases, with 16 bases sitting between them. Germline V gives CDR1 SGHNT, CDR2 YYREEE (reference sequence). This CDR3 is CASTKADLIYGYTF. For the CDR3, the DNA is TGTGCCAGCACCAAGGCGGATCTGATCTATGGCTACACCTTC.

This clone was recorded once. This chain connects TRBV4-1 to TRBJ2-2, with 7 bases identical to TRBD1. This CDR3 has 15 amino acids. In germline, CDR1 is MGHRA, CDR2 YSYEKL. The trim removed 1 base at V and 4 bases at J, leaving 3 bases unmatched. CDR3 nucleotide sequence: TGCGCCAGCAGCCAAGGGACAGGAATCACCGGGGAGCTGTTTTTT. Its protein is CASSQGTGITGELFF.

The CDR3 is CASRSTSQETQYF. CDR3 coding DNA: TGTGCCAGCAGAAGCACTAGCCAAGAGACCCAGTACTTC. The chain recombines TRBV7-2 with TRBJ2-5, with D tentatively TRBD2 (5 bases). The V gene's germline CDR1 is SGHTA and CDR2 FQGNSA. V was cut by 6 bases and J by 1 base, with 9 bases left in between. This CDR3 is 13 amino acids long.

The chain carries TRBV5-1 and TRBJ1-6, with 7 bases identical to TRBD1. V dropped 3 bases and J dropped 7; count of bases not matched to a gene: 10. This CDR3 is 16 amino acids long. The germline V gene encodes CDR1 SGHRS and CDR2 YFSETQ. CDR3 in amino acids: CASSSGGGGVNSPLHF. CDR3 coding DNA: TGCGCCAGCAGCTCAGGGGGAGGGGGCGTCAATTCACCCCTCCACTTT.

The chain carries TRBV7-2 and TRBJ1-5; 9 nucleotides line up with TRBD1. The CDR3 runs 14 residues. The V and J ends lost 4 bases and 5 bases, in that order; junction bases with no gene match: 3. Per germline, CDR1 SGHTA and CDR2 FQGNSA. In DNA, the CDR3 is TGTGCCAGCAGCTACCACAGGGGGCATCAGCCCCAGCATTTT. Amino acids: CASSYHRGHQPQHF.

V is TRBV6-5 and J is TRBJ2-7; a possible D gene is TRBD1 (5 bases). The length of the CDR3 is 15 residues. CDR1 is MNHEY and CDR2 is SVGAGI in the germline V gene. V was shortened by 0 bases and J by 3 bases, with 12 bases between the two germline ends. CDR3 nucleotides: TGTGCCAGCAGTTACTCACGCAGGGCCTTCTACGAGCAGTACTTC. The encoded protein is CASSYSRRAFYEQYF.

The chain joins TRBV4-1 to TRBJ2-5; D remains ambiguous. There are 16 residues in the CDR3. The V end lost 1 base, the J end lost 5 bases, and 17 bases lay between the germline ends. Germline CDR1 is MGHRA and CDR2 is YSYEKL. The CDR3 region is CASSQVGRRKNETQYF. Written as DNA, the CDR3 is TGCGCCAGCAGCCAAGTTGGTCGGCGAAAGAATGAGACCCAGTACTTC.

This chain uses TRBV7-9 with TRBJ1-1; 7 positions match TRBD1. The CDR3 is 14 amino acids. The J segment lost 5 bases and the V segment lost 1 base, leaving 4 bases of the junction unmatched. The V gene's germline CDR1 is SEHNR and CDR2 FQNEAQ (reference sequence). The DNA of the CDR3 is TGTGCCAGCAGCTTAGGACAGGGTTTGACTGAAGCTTTCTTT. The encoded protein is CASSLGQGLTEAFF.

The chain carries TRBV6-5 and TRBJ2-5; D possibly corresponds to TRBD1 (6 bases). Germline values: CDR1 MNHEY, CDR2 SVGAGI. The CDR3 is 13 amino acids. The ends were cut back, 5 bases at V and 5 bases at J, with 12 bases in the middle. The CDR3 bases are TGTGCCAGCAGTCGGGACATATCCGAGACCCAGTACTTC. Encoded protein: CASSRDISETQYF.

The V and J genes are TRBV12-5 and TRBJ1-5; 7 nucleotides match TRBD1. J lost 4 bases, V lost 1 base, and 7 bases had no gene match. The CDR3 contains 16 residues. Germline assignment: CDR1 LGHNT and CDR2 FRNRAP. CDR3 loop: CASGLETGEGNQPQHF. CDR3 in DNA: TGTGCTAGTGGTTTGGAAACAGGGGAGGGGAATCAGCCCCAGCATTTT.

This chain uses TRBV6-5 with TRBJ1-2; D not resolved. Germline values: CDR1 MNHEY, CDR2 SVGAGI. This CDR3 has 14 residues. The ends were cut back, 7 bases at V and 1 base at J, with 13 bases in the middle. As DNA, the CDR3 is TGTGCCAGCAAGGAGAGTGGGAATAACTATGGCTACACCTTC. As protein: CASKESGNNYGYTF.

This clone occurred a few times. The gene calls are TRBV7-9 and TRBJ2-7; 7 positions match TRBD1. The junction had 2 bases not matched to a gene; V was cut back by 1 base and J by 2 bases. CDR3 length equals 14 residues. Germline-derived CDR1 and CDR2 are SEHNR and FQNEAQ (reference sequence). CDR3 DNA: TGTGCCAGCAGCTTAGGGACAGGCCCCTACGAGCAGTACTTC. Translating it yields CASSLGTGPYEQYF.

This clone appeared a few times. This chain connects TRBV7-2 to TRBJ2-7; 9 bases are a match to TRBD2. From germline, CDR1 is SGHTA and CDR2 FQGNSA. Germline trimming cut 5 bases from V and 3 bases from J; bases unmatched to any gene: 8. The CDR3 is made up of 15 amino acids. DNA for the CDR3: TGTGCCAGCAGCCTTCGAGTAGCGGGAGTCTACGAGCAGTACTTC. Translation gives CASSLRVAGVYEQYF.

This clone appeared a few times. This chain joins TRBV9 and TRBJ2-6; unclear D gene. The CDR3 loop spans 13 amino acids. Germline CDR1 reads SGDLS; CDR2 reads YYNGEE. V dropped 3 bases and J dropped 2 bases, with 3 bases sitting between them. The CDR3 DNA sequence: TGTGCCAGCAGCGCACCTGGGGCCAACGTCCTGACTTTC. This sequence encodes CASSAPGANVLTF.

This clone was recorded a few times. The chain couples TRBV11-3 to TRBJ2-5; 8 nucleotides line up with TRBD2. In germline, CDR1 is SGHNT, CDR2 YENEEA. The CDR3 extends over 18 amino acids. V lost 3 bases, J lost 4 bases, and 16 bases stayed unmatched. The CDR3 coding sequence is TGTGCCAGCAGCTTCCCTAGACTAGCGCCCAAGAGGGGAGAGACCCAGTACTTC. Protein: CASSFPRLAPKRGETQYF.

The chain has TRBV27 and TRBJ2-7, with D possibly matching TRBD1 (6 bases). Trimming took off 3 bases at V and 3 bases at J, with 15 bases between the two ends. Germline V CDR1 and CDR2: MNHEY, SMNVEV (reference sequence). The CDR3 consists of 15 residues. CDR3 sequence: CASSFKGHSIYEQYF. The CDR3 DNA sequence: TGTGCCAGCAGTTTCAAGGGACATTCGATCTACGAGCAGTACTTC.

The chain couples TRBV2 to TRBJ2-5, with D possibly being TRBD1 (6 bases). Looked up from germline, CDR1 is SNHLY and CDR2 is FYNNEI. This CDR3 spans 14 amino acids. Trimming pared 6 bases from V and 3 bases from J, leaving 14 bases between. CDR3 coding DNA: TGTGCCAGCAGCCGGGACAACGGAAAAGAGACCCAGTACTTC. Its translation is CASSRDNGKETQYF.